The 4 T cell receptor beta chains listed next were all sequenced from one sample in a study of cytomegalovirus exposure and HLA in healthy donors. The primer mix had 60 Vbeta and 13 Jbeta primers. Assay: immunoSEQ multiplex PCR; the TCRdb copy retains only in-frame clones and omits some. The sample holds some 220,000 clones; more than 60% are singletons and the top ten take roughly 2.5%. Sample: PBMCs. The receptor source for this set is a woman aged 55 to 70 in good health and CMV-seropositive.

This clone appeared once. This chain joins TRBV7-3 and TRBJ2-2; the match to TRBD2 covers 7 bases. The V and J ends lost 5 bases and 0 bases, in that order; junction bases with no gene match: 9. Looked up from germline, CDR1 is SGHTA and CDR2 is FQGTGA. The CDR3 is 17 residues long. The CDR3 DNA is TGTGCCAGCAGCCCAGTAGGAGGGACTACGAACACCGGGGAGCTGTTTTTT. It is translated as CASSPVGGTTNTGELFF.

In its sample, this clone was seen once. V and J are TRBV28 and TRBJ2-7; TRBD1 is a possible D gene (6 bases). There are 12 residues in the CDR3. V was shortened by 6 bases and J by 7 bases, with 13 bases between the two germline ends. Germline V gives CDR1 MDHEN, CDR2 SYDVKM. In nucleotides, the CDR3 is TGTGCCAGCAGCAACCGGGACATAGAGCAGTACTTC. Encoded protein: CASSNRDIEQYF.

The gene calls are TRBV15 and TRBJ1-2; D not resolved. CDR3 length: 13 residues. The V end lost 5 bases, the J end lost 7 bases, and 14 bases lay between the germline ends. Germline assignment: CDR1 LNHNV and CDR2 YYDKDF (reference sequence). This CDR3 is CATSFPGGSGYTF. The CDR3 region has the DNA TGTGCCACCAGCTTCCCTGGAGGGTCTGGCTACACCTTC.

The chain recombines TRBV10-3 with TRBJ2-5; TRBD2 agrees at 11 bases. This CDR3 has 16 amino acids. Germline V gives CDR1 ENHRY, CDR2 SYGVKD. The V segment lost 2 bases and the J segment 1 base; nucleotides outside the gene matches: 3. In nucleotides, the CDR3 is TGTGCCATCAGTGAGGGGCTAGCGGGAGGCCAAGAGACCCAGTACTTC. As protein: CAISEGLAGGQETQYF.